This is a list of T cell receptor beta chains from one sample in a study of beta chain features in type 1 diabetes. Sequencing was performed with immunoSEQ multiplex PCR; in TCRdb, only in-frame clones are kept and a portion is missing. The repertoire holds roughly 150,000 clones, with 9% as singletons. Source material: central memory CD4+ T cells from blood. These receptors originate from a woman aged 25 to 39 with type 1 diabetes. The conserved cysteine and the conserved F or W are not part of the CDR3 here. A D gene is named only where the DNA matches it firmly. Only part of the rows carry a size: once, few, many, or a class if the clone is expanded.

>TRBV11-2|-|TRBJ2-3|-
ASSFDRHDTDTQY
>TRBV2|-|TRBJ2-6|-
ASSQLPGANVLT
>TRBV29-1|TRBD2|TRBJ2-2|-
SGGTSGTGELF
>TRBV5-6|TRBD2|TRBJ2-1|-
ASSPWGIAGNNEQF
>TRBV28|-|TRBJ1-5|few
ASSSIGAGKRVVAQH
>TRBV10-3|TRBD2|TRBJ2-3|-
AIRPDFGLAGGQSTDTQY
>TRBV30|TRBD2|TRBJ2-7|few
AWSVTSGTYEQY
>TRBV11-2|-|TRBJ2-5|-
ASSLGLTLPETQY
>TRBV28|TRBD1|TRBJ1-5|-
ASRGQSSNQPQH
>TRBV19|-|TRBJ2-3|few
ASSRRNTQY
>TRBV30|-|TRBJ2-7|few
AWSVPGGRYEQY
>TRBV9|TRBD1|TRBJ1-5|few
ARTFQGALQPQH
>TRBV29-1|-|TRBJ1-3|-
SVEEFSGSTTIY
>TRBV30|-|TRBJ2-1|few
AWSVQVYNEQF
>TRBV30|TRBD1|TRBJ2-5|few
ACNRGAETQY
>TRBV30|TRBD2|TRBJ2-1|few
ASIAGGSYNEQF
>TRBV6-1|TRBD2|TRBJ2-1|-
ASTPGGRNEQF
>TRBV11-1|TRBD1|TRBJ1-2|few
ASSLALDRAGYT
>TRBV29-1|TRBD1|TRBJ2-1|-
SVEGLVTGANEQF
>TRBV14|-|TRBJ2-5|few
ASSLGGLKTQY
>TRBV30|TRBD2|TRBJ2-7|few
ASERESKYEQY
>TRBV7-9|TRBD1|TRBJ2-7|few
ASSQGQGAREQY
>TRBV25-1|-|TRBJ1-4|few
ASSDRTHTRGKLF
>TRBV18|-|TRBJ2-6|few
ASSPGNSGANVLT
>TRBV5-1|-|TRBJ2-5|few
ASSLVGEETQY
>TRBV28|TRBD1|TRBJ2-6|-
ASSSTGYSGANVLT
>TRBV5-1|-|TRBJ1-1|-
ASSRGRVHTEAF
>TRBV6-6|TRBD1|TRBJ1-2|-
ASKWTGQPMGYT
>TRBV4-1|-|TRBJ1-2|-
ASSQSDRRNYGYT
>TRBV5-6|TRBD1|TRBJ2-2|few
ASSWTGGTGGELF
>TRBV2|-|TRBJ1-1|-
ASSEARILGTEAF
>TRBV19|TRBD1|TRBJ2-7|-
ASSQDRASYEQY
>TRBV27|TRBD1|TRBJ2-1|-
ASRTGGGEQF
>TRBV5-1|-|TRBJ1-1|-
ASSRGPTMTEAF
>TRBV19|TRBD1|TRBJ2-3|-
ASSGQGSTDTQY
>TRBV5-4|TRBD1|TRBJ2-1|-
ASSALDRGGSYNEQF
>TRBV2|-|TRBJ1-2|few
ARLPGFGYT
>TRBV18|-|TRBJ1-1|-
ASSPQGIEAF
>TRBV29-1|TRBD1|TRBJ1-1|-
SVVGQGAVTEAF
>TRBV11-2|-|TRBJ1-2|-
ASSFQEGDYGYT
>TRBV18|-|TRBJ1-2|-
ASSPPETQGIGYT
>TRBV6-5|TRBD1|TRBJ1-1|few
ASRGSLDRVGEAF
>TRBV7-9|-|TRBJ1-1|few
ASSTMNTEAF
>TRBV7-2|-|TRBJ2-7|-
ASSLVSSAYEQY
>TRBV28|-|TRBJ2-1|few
ASIGGSSYNEQF
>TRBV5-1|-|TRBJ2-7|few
ASSSPGLSYEQY
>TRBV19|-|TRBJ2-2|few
ASSIATGSTGELF
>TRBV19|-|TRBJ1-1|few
ASRENQGFGTEAF
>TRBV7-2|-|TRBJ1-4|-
ASSGRARANEKLF
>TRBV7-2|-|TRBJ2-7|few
ASSLRYEQY
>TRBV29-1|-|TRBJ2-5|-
SAPDSERAKETQY
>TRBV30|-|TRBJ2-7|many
AWSVWLRYEQY